The T cell receptor (beta chain) described here comes from a study of blood T cell repertoires in COVID-19 (dated by TCRdb to 2018 to 2020). In the study overall: Samples from collaborators originated in the United States, Italy and Spain and spanned both the acute and convalescent phases of COVID-19. The prospective study material was composed of cDNA or gDNA derived from T cells, B-cell-depleted T cells, or PBMCs. Subjects who had been exposed to COVID-19, were actively infected with it, or had recovered from it provided the deeply sampled blood TCRbeta repertoires that made up the dataset. The repertoires were made available in a free public database intended to serve as a resource for research on the immune response to SARS-CoV-2. Samples were obtained from the ongoing ImmuneRACE study (first 160 participants) and from approximately 1,200 subjects provided by 6 global collaborators. Sample metadata almost always included a de-identified subject ID, COVID-19 status, age in years and sex. Where HLA class I and class II types were available, the types were taken from metadata supplied by the sample provider, not from assay-based typing.

Taken from cysteine to phenylalanine, the CDR3 has 13 residues. The entry retains the CDR3 DNA only, 39 bases that are in frame from base 1. V drops 6 bases and J drops 0 bases, leaving 8 bases in between. The germline V gene (reference sequence) sets CDR1 to LNHDA and CDR2 to SQIVND. The immunoSEQ Assay, a bias-controlled multiplex PCR, was used to amplify TCRbeta CDR3 regions from genomic DNA. Per the original workflow: The number of nucleated cells in each sample was estimated by amplification of reference gene primers within the assay. To quantify the absolute abundance of each unique TCRbeta CDR3 rearrangement, sequence reads were collapsed and filtered. For each sample, productive Simpson clonality was calculated by taking the square root of Simpson's diversity index across productive rearrangements. The source is immuneACCESS, and TCRdb retained only in-frame sequences with V and J called. Part of the clones is not carried over; for the studies checked, unresolved V genes explain less than half of this, and the remainder is unexplained. V, J and clone size reflect that table, while D and trimming were determined from the DNA. For this sample there are around 100,000 clones; 65% to 85% appear just once. Approximately 0.75% of the sample is held by the ten biggest clonotypes.

For this clone: What antigen it recognizes has not been identified. Base qualities are missing; no much larger clone stands one base away.

The full study reports these points: The amount of clinical and demographic metadata varied by source and participant and was provided uncurated.

The collaborating institutions used their own protocols to collect whole blood in K2EDTA tubes. For TCRbeta analysis, collaborators shipped samples as frozen whole blood, isolated PBMCs, or DNA extracted from either of those sample types. Sequenced: peripheral blood. This chain joins TRBV19 to TRBJ1-1; the D gene is unclear. The TCR originated in a woman in her seventies with acute or convalescent COVID-19. The DNA sequence is TGTGCCAGTAGCGCGGGATTGAACACTGAAGCTTTCTTT. This encodes CASSAGLNTEAFF.